A selection of T cell receptor beta chains follows, all from one sample in a study of technical replicates of blood from several donors. Produced via immunoSEQ multiplex PCR; TCRdb's table is partial and in-frame only. The sample shows 55,000 to 60,000 clones, roughly 95% of them seen only once. Sequences were obtained from PBMCs. These receptors were obtained from a human donor in good health. Some clones in this sample may be carry-over from other donors' samples. The CDR3 runs from the conserved cysteine through the conserved F or W. Fields, in order: D gene, clone size, CDR3 length, J gene, V gene, CDR3 DNA, CDR3 protein. The D gene is left open where the match is weak. Size tells how often a clone was seen (once, few, many) or the class of an expanded clone, and some rows leave it out.

D: TRBD1; size: .; length: 13; J: TRBJ1-2; V: TRBV18; DNA: TGTGCCAGCTCAGCCGGGACAGCTGAGGGCTACACCTTC; CDR3: CASSAGTAEGYTF
D: .; size: .; length: 13; J: TRBJ1-1; V: TRBV2; DNA: TGTGCCAGCAGGGCGGGACCGTACACTGAAGCTTTCTTT; CDR3: CASRAGPYTEAFF
D: TRBD2; size: .; length: 15; J: TRBJ2-5; V: TRBV7-2; DNA: TGTGCCAGCAGCTTAGTAGCGGGATTTATAGAGACCCAGTACTTC; CDR3: CASSLVAGFIETQYF
D: .; size: .; length: 16; J: TRBJ1-3; V: TRBV9; DNA: TGTGCCAGCAGCGTGACCCGGGATCCCCTTGTGGGCACCATATATTTT; CDR3: CASSVTRDPLVGTIYF
D: .; size: .; length: 15; J: TRBJ1-5; V: TRBV4-1; DNA: TGCGCCAGCAGCCAAGATTCGGGGGGCAATCAGCCCCAGCATTTT; CDR3: CASSQDSGGNQPQHF
D: .; size: .; length: 15; J: TRBJ2-7; V: TRBV5-1; DNA: TGCGCCAGCAGCTTGGAACAGAAGCCCTCCTACGAGCAGTACTTC; CDR3: CASSLEQKPSYEQYF
D: .; size: .; length: 14; J: TRBJ2-1; V: TRBV6-6; DNA: TGTGCCAGCAGTTACGTTGCGGACTACAATGAGCAGTTCTTC; CDR3: CASSYVADYNEQFF
D: TRBD1; size: .; length: 18; J: TRBJ2-5; V: TRBV7-9; DNA: TGTGCCAGCAGCTTAGCAACCGTAACCGGACAGGGGGCTGAGACCCAGTACTTC; CDR3: CASSLATVTGQGAETQYF
D: .; size: .; length: 15; J: TRBJ2-4; V: TRBV4-1; DNA: TGCGCCAGCAGCCAAGGGCGAGGTGCCAAAAACATTCAGTACTTC; CDR3: CASSQGRGAKNIQYF
D: TRBD1; size: .; length: 14; J: TRBJ1-6; V: TRBV6-5; DNA: TGTGCCAGCAGGCCGGGACAGGGGGTTTCACCCCTCCACTTT; CDR3: CASRPGQGVSPLHF
D: .; size: .; length: 13; J: TRBJ1-5; V: TRBV10-3; DNA: TGTGCCATCAGTGCAGACACACCACAGCCCCAGCATTTT; CDR3: CAISADTPQPQHF
D: .; size: once; length: 13; J: TRBJ2-3; V: TRBV30; DNA: TGTGCCTTCGGTGGGGGGTTTTCAGATACGCAGTATTTT; CDR3: CAFGGGFSDTQYF
D: .; size: few; length: 15; J: TRBJ2-7; V: TRBV4-2; DNA: TGTGCCAGCAGCCAAGTAGGCTCTAGCGTTTACGAGCAGTACTTC; CDR3: CASSQVGSSVYEQYF
D: .; size: .; length: 15; J: TRBJ1-1; V: TRBV7-9; DNA: TGTGCCAGCAGCGCGCTCCTCGGGGGATTCACTGAAGCTTTCTTT; CDR3: CASSALLGGFTEAFF
D: .; size: .; length: 16; J: TRBJ2-6; V: TRBV14; DNA: TGTGCCAGCAGCCCTATTCCAGGGGCCGGGGCCAACGTCCTGACTTTC; CDR3: CASSPIPGAGANVLTF
D: .; size: .; length: 14; J: TRBJ1-2; V: TRBV29-1; DNA: TGCAGCGTTGACCGGGGGGATTTTTTGGGTGGCTACACCTTC; CDR3: CSVDRGDFLGGYTF
D: TRBD2; size: once; length: 16; J: TRBJ2-1; V: TRBV11-2; DNA: TGTGCCAGCAGCGCCCGACTAGCGGGAGCCCGTAATGAGCAGTTCTTC; CDR3: CASSARLAGARNEQFF
D: .; size: once; length: 13; J: TRBJ1-2; V: TRBV4-1; DNA: TGCGCCAGCAGCCACCCCCGGTCACGTGGCTACACCTTC; CDR3: CASSHPRSRGYTF
D: TRBD2; size: .; length: 15; J: TRBJ2-3; V: TRBV7-3; DNA: TGTGCCAGCAGCTTACTAGCGGGGAGCACAGATACGCAGTATTTT; CDR3: CASSLLAGSTDTQYF
D: TRBD1; size: .; length: 15; J: TRBJ1-1; V: TRBV7-6; DNA: TGTGCCAGCAGCTTAATCTCAGGGGGCGGCACTGAAGCTTTCTTT; CDR3: CASSLISGGGTEAFF
D: TRBD1; size: .; length: 14; J: TRBJ2-7; V: TRBV2; DNA: TGTGCCAGCAGTCTGGACAGGGGTTCAAACGAGCAGTACTTC; CDR3: CASSLDRGSNEQYF
D: TRBD2; size: .; length: 16; J: TRBJ2-1; V: TRBV13; DNA: TGTGCCAGCAGCTCCCACCCAGCGGGGGGGGGAAATGAGCAGTTCTTC; CDR3: CASSSHPAGGGNEQFF
D: .; size: .; length: 16; J: TRBJ1-3; V: TRBV6-6; DNA: TGTGCCAGCAGTTACTCGAAGGGCCAGGGCGGAAACACCATATATTTT; CDR3: CASSYSKGQGGNTIYF
D: TRBD1; size: .; length: 18; J: TRBJ1-3; V: TRBV11-2; DNA: TGTGCCAGCAGCTTAGACGGGAGGGGGCACCTCTCTGGAAACACCATATATTTT; CDR3: CASSLDGRGHLSGNTIYF
D: TRBD2; size: .; length: 16; J: TRBJ2-7; V: TRBV4-3; DNA: TGCGCCAGCAGCCAAGATTCAACTAGCGAAGGTTACGAGCAGTACTTC; CDR3: CASSQDSTSEGYEQYF
D: .; size: .; length: 13; J: TRBJ1-1; V: TRBV5-1; DNA: TGCGCCAGCAGCCTCACGCCAGGTACTGAAGCTTTCTTT; CDR3: CASSLTPGTEAFF
D: TRBD1; size: .; length: 14; J: TRBJ2-3; V: TRBV18; DNA: TGTGCCAGCTCCCCGACAGGGCCCCCAGATACGCAGTATTTT; CDR3: CASSPTGPPDTQYF